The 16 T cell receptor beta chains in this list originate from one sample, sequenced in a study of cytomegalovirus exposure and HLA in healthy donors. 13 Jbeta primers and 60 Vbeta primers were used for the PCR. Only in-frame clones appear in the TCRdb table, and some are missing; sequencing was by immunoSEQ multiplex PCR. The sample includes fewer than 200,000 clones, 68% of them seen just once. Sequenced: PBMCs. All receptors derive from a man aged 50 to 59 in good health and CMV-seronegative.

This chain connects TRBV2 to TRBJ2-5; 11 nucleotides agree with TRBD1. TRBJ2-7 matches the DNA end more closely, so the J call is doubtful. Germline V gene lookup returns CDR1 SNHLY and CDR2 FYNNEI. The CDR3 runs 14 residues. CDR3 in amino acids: CASTTRTGGVEQYF. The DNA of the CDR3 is TGTGCCAGCACCACAAGGACAGGGGGCGTCGAGCAGTACTTC.

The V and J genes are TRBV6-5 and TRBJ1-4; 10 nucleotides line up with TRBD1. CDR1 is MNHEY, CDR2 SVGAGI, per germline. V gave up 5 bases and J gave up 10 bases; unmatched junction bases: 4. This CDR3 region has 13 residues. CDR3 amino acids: CASSEDRGGKLFF. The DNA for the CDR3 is TGTGCCAGCAGTGAGGACAGGGGGGGAAAACTGTTTTTT.

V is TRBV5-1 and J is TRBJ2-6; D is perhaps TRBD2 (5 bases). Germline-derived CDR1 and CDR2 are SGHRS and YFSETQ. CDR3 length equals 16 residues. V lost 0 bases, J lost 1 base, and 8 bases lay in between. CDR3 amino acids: CASSLGGWSGANVLTF. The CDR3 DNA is TGCGCCAGCAGCTTGGGCGGGTGGTCTGGGGCCAACGTCCTGACTTTC.

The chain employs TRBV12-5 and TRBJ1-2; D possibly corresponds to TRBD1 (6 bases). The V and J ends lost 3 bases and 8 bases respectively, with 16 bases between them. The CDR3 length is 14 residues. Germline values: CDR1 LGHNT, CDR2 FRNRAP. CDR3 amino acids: CASGLGQGSVGYTF. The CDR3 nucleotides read TGTGCTAGTGGTTTAGGGCAGGGGTCGGTGGGCTACACCTTC.

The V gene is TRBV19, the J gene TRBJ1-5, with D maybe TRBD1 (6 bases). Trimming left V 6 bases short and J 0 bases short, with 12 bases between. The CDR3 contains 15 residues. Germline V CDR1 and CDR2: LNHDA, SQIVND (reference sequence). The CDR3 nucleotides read TGTGCCAGTAGGATTGGACAGAATAGCAATCAGCCCCAGCATTTT. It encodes CASRIGQNSNQPQHF. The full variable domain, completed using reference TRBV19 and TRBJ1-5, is DGGITQSPKYLFRKEGQNVTLSCEQNLNHDAMYWYRQDPGQGLRLIYYSQIVNDFQKGDIAEGYSVSREKKESFPLTVTSAQKNPTAFYLCASRIGQNSNQPQHFGDGTRLSIL.

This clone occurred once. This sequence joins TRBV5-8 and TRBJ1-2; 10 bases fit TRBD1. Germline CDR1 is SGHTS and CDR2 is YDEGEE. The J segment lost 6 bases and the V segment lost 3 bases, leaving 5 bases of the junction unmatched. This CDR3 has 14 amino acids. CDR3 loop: CASSSTGGANGYTF. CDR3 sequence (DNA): TGTGCCAGCAGCTCGACAGGGGGCGCGAATGGCTACACCTTC.

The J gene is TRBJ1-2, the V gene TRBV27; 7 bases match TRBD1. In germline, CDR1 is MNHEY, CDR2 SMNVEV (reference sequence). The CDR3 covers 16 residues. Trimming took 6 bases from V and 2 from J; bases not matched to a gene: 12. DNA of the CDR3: TGTGCCAGCAGGGCAGGGGGTGGAGGGTTCAACTATGGCTACACCTTC. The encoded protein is CASRAGGGGFNYGYTF.

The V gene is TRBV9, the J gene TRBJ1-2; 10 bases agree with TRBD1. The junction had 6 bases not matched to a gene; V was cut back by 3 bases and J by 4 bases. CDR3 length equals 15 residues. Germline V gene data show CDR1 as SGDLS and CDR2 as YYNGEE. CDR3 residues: CASSADRGLSYGYTF. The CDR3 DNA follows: TGTGCCAGCAGCGCTGACAGGGGGCTAAGCTATGGCTACACCTTC.

CDR3 in DNA: TGCGCCAGCAGGCCCTCCTCAGATTATGGCTACACCTTC. This encodes CASRPSSDYGYTF. V and J are TRBV5-1 and TRBJ1-2; no clear D gene. The V gene's germline CDR1 is SGHRS and CDR2 YFSETQ. The ends were cut back, 5 bases at V and 5 bases at J, with 13 bases in the middle. This CDR3 comprises 13 residues.

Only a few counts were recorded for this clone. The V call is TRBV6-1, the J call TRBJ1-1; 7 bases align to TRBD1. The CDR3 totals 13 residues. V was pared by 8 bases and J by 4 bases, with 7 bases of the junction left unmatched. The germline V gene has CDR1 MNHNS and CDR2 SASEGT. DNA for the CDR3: TGTGCCAGCTCTTCGGCAGGGGGCACTGAAGCTTTCTTT. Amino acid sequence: CASSSAGGTEAFF.

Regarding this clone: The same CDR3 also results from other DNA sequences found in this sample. This chain's CDR3 is CASSSTGAGANVLTF. The CDR3 DNA follows: TGCGCCAGCAGTTCGACAGGGGCTGGGGCCAACGTCCTGACTTTC. The gene calls are TRBV5-1 and TRBJ2-6; 8 nucleotides agree with TRBD1. CDR3 length equals 15 residues. V gave up 5 bases and J gave up 2 bases; unmatched junction bases: 3. The germline gives CDR1 SGHRS, CDR2 YFSETQ.

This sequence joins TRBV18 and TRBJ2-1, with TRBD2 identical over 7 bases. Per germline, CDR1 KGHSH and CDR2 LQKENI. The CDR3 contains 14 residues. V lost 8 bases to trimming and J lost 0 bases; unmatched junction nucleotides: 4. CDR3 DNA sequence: TGTGCCAGCCGCGGGGGACTCTCCTACAATGAGCAGTTCTTC. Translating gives CASRGGLSYNEQFF.

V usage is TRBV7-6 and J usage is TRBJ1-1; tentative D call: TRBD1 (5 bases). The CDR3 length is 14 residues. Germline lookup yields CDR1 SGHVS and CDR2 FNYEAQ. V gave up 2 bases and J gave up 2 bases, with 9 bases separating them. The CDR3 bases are TGTGCCAGCAGCTTAAATCAGGGAAACACTGAAGCTTTCTTT. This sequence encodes CASSLNQGNTEAFF. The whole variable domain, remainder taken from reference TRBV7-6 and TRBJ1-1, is GAGVSQSPRYKVTKRGQDVALRCDPISGHVSLYWYRQALGQGPEFLTYFNYEAQQDKSGLPNDRFSAERPEGSISTLTIQRTEQRDSAMYRCASSLNQGNTEAFFGQGTRLTVV.

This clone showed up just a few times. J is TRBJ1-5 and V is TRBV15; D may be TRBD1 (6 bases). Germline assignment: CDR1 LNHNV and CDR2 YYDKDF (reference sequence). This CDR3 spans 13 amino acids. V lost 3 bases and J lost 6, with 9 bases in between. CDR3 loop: CATSSLQGQPQHF. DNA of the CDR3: TGTGCCACCAGCAGCTTACAGGGTCAGCCCCAGCATTTT.

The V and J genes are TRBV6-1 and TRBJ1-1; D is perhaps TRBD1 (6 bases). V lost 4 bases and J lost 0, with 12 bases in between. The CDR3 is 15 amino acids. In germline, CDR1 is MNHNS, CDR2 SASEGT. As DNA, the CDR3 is TGTGCCAGCAGTGGGGGCAGGGGCATGAACACTGAAGCTTTCTTT. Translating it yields CASSGGRGMNTEAFF.

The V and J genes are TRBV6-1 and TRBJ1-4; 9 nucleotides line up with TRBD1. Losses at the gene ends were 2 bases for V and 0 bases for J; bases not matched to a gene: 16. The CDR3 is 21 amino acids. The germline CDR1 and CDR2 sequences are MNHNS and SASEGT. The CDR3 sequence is CASSETYLRTGAIATNEKLFF. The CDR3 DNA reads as TGTGCCAGCAGTGAAACCTACCTTCGGACAGGGGCAATTGCAACTAATGAAAAACTGTTTTTT.